A single sample is the source of the 5 T cell receptor beta chains below, sequenced in a study of control samples from healthy donors and cancer patients. Sequencing was performed with immunoSEQ multiplex PCR; in TCRdb, only in-frame clones are kept and a portion is missing. The table includes a few hundred thousand clones, around 90% detected once. Material: PBMCs. All receptors derive from a man aged 35 to 55 with head and neck cancer.

A few counts support this clone. The V and J genes are TRBV5-1 and TRBJ2-3; the D is unclear. Per the germline V gene, CDR1 is SGHRS and CDR2 is YFSETQ. The CDR3 loop spans 15 amino acids. The germline V and J ends were trimmed by 3 bases and 0 bases, with 11 bases remaining between them. The CDR3 reads CASSSTLASTDTQYF. CDR3 sequence (DNA): TGCGCCAGCAGCTCCACCTTGGCTAGCACAGATACGCAGTATTTT.

The CDR3 DNA follows: TGTGCCAGCAGAAGGGGGGACGAGCAGTACTTC. It translates to CASRRGDEQYF. The chain links TRBV6-5 to TRBJ2-7; D assignment may be TRBD1 or TRBD2 (6 bases each). V lost 6 bases to trimming and J lost 5 bases, with 8 bases between them. This CDR3 is 11 amino acids long. Germline V lookup: CDR1 MNHEY, CDR2 SVGAGI.

The rearrangement links TRBV14 to TRBJ2-5, with D hard to call. The CDR3 contains 17 residues. V gave up 1 base and J gave up 2 bases, with 17 bases separating them. Germline CDR1 reads SGHDN; CDR2 reads FVKESK. The chain's CDR3 is CASSQVSLYIGQETQYF. The CDR3 coding sequence is TGTGCCAGCAGCCAAGTGTCCCTTTACATAGGTCAAGAGACCCAGTACTTC. The complete variable domain, with remaining parts taken from reference TRBV14 and TRBJ2-5, reads EAGVTQFPSHSVIEKGQTVTLRCDPISGHDNLYWYRRVMGKEIKFLLHFVKESKQDESGMPNNRFLAERTGGTYSTLKVQPAELEDSGVYFCASSQVSLYIGQETQYFGPGTRLLVL.

This clone appeared a single time. V is TRBV9 and J is TRBJ1-4, with D maybe TRBD1 (5 bases). This CDR3 has 14 amino acids. V gave up 3 bases and J gave up 2 bases, with 8 bases separating them. Germline V gene sequence: CDR1 SGDLS, CDR2 YYNGEE. The CDR3 nucleotides are TGTGCCAGCAGCGAGGAGGGGACTAATGAAAAACTGTTTTTT. Protein: CASSEEGTNEKLFF.

This clone was counted a single time. This chain uses TRBV10-3 with TRBJ1-4; 10 bases align to TRBD1. In germline, CDR1 is ENHRY, CDR2 SYGVKD. CDR3 length: 17 residues. With V trimmed by 4 bases and J by 0 bases, 5 bases remained unmatched. CDR3 protein: CAISAGTGVSTNEKLFF. CDR3 in DNA: TGTGCCATCAGTGCCGGGACAGGGGTGTCAACTAATGAAAAACTGTTTTTT.